Listed below are T cell receptor beta chains from one sample, sequenced in a study of T cells in Graves' hyperthyroidism and ophthalmopathy. MiXCR was run by TCRdb on the multiplex PCR reads, yielding one entry per CDR3 protein. Among roughly 510,000 distinct CDR3 sequences listed, less than 25% were seen once. Sequenced sample: blood. The receptors were gathered from a young man with Graves' hyperthyroidism. The CDR3 runs from the conserved cysteine through the conserved F or W. The D gene is left open where the match is weak. Size is omitted from some rows. Given values are once, few, many or a class for expanded clones.

d_gene	len	abundance	j_gene	v_gene	CDR3aa	CDR3nt
.	13	many	TRBJ1-2	TRBV7-8	CASRANPNYGYTF	TGTGCCAGCAGGGCGAACCCTAACTATGGCTACACCTTC
TRBD1	14	.	TRBJ2-7	TRBV20-1	CSATAQGVIYEQYF	TGCAGTGCTACTGCACAGGGGGTGATATACGAGCAGTACTTC
TRBD1	15	.	TRBJ1-3	TRBV5-1	CASSPGTGLGNTIYF	TGCGCCAGCAGCCCCGGGACAGGGCTTGGAAACACCATATATTTT
.	13	many	TRBJ1-2	TRBV5-6	CASSLVRVYGYTF	TGTGCCAGCAGCTTGGTGAGGGTTTACGGCTACACCTTC
TRBD1	16	.	TRBJ2-7	TRBV4-1	CASSQRGTGGSYEQYF	TGCGCCAGCAGCCAAAGAGGGACAGGGGGCTCCTACGAGCAGTACTTC
.	16	few	TRBJ1-3	TRBV6-1	CASSGYNREGGNTIYF	TGTGCCAGCAGTGGCTACAACAGGGAAGGTGGAAACACCATATATTTT
.	16	many	TRBJ2-7	TRBV28	CASILSLGPRSYEQYF	TGTGCCAGCATTCTCTCCCTCGGGCCCAGGTCCTACGAGCAGTACTTC
TRBD1	14	.	TRBJ2-7	TRBV2	CASKRDRGPGVQYF	TGTGCCAGCAAAAGGGACAGGGGCCCGGGCGTGCAGTACTTC
TRBD1	18	many	TRBJ2-2	TRBV12-3/TRBV12-4	CASSPTGTGPFGTGELFF	TGTGCCAGCAGCCCAACCGGGACAGGCCCCTTTGGCACCGGGGAGCTGTTTTTT
.	12	.	TRBJ1-2	TRBV29-1	CSVAGANYGYTF	TGCAGCGTTGCAGGAGCTAACTATGGCTACACCTTC
TRBD1	13	many	TRBJ2-7	TRBV20-1	CSASTGGNYEQYF	TGCAGTGCTAGTACAGGGGGGAACTACGAGCAGTACTTC
.	14	many	TRBJ1-2	TRBV19	CASTSQGSPAGYTF	TGTGCCAGTACTTCTCAGGGGTCCCCTGCCGGCTACACCTTC
TRBD1	15	many	TRBJ2-4	TRBV6-2/TRBV6-3	CASSPVQGVRDIQYF	TGTGCCAGCAGTCCCGTCCAGGGGGTCCGCGACATTCAGTACTTC
.	12	many	TRBJ2-3	TRBV27	CASSELGDTQYF	TGTGCCAGCAGTGAACTGGGAGATACGCAGTATTTT
.	15	.	TRBJ2-2	TRBV2	CASRGRQTNTGELFF	TGTGCCAGCAGGGGGAGACAGACTAACACCGGGGAGCTGTTTTTT
.	12	many	TRBJ2-7	TRBV20-1	CSAGRVYYEQYF	TGCAGTGCTGGCCGGGTCTACTACGAGCAGTACTTC
.	14	.	TRBJ2-7	TRBV18	CASSSSRNSYEQYF	TGTGCCAGCTCATCCTCGAGGAACTCCTACGAGCAGTACTTC
.	14	.	TRBJ1-2	TRBV30	CAWSVRGANYGYTF	TGTGCCTGGAGTGTACGAGGGGCTAACTATGGCTACACCTTC
.	15	many	TRBJ2-7	TRBV27	CASSLSGPTGYEQYF	TGTGCCAGCAGTTTAAGTGGCCCTACGGGGTACGAGCAGTACTTC
.	14	few	TRBJ2-7	TRBV2	CASSENIDSGDQYF	TGTGCCAGCAGTGAGAACATTGATTCGGGCGATCAGTACTTC
TRBD1	15	few	TRBJ2-7	TRBV11-2	CASSARRQGPGEQYF	TGTGCCAGCAGCGCCCGCCGACAGGGGCCGGGCGAGCAGTACTTC
.	13	many	TRBJ1-2	TRBV2	CASSATGNGGYTF	TGTGCCAGCAGTGCGACAGGAAATGGTGGCTACACCTTC
.	16	many	TRBJ1-2	TRBV5-1	CASSSLGNTGTDGYTF	TGCGCCAGCAGCAGCCTAGGCAATACAGGGACGGACGGCTACACCTTC
TRBD2	16	once	TRBJ2-7	TRBV12-3/TRBV12-4	CASSERGTSGVYEQYF	TGTGCCAGCAGTGAACGAGGGACTAGCGGGGTCTACGAGCAGTACTTC
.	14	few	TRBJ1-1	TRBV9	CASSVEKQASEAFF	TGTGCCAGCAGCGTAGAGAAACAGGCTAGTGAAGCTTTCTTT
.	15	few	TRBJ1-1	TRBV7-9	CASSGPGQVNTEAFF	TGTGCCAGCAGCGGCCCCGGGCAAGTAAACACTGAAGCTTTCTTT
TRBD1	15	.	TRBJ2-7	TRBV30	CAWSSGQGILNEQYF	TGTGCCTGGAGTTCGGGACAGGGGATTCTTAACGAGCAGTACTTC
TRBD2	15	.	TRBJ2-5	TRBV20-1	CSAHTPGREWETQYF	TGCAGTGCTCACACCCCGGGGCGGGAGTGGGAGACCCAGTACTTC
.	13	few	TRBJ2-7	TRBV2	CASSRIPGGEQYF	TGTGCCAGCAGTAGGATCCCGGGTGGCGAGCAGTACTTC
.	15	many	TRBJ1-1	TRBV7-9	CASSSPTEGDTEAFF	TGTGCCAGCAGCTCACCGACAGAAGGGGACACTGAAGCTTTCTTT
TRBD1	13	.	TRBJ1-1	TRBV19	CASSIDRAGEAFF	TGTGCCAGCAGTATCGACAGGGCTGGCGAAGCTTTCTTT
TRBD2	15	many	TRBJ2-5	TRBV30	CAWSSGRAVRETQYF	TGTGCCTGGAGTAGCGGGAGGGCCGTTAGGGAGACCCAGTACTTC
.	13	.	TRBJ2-7	TRBV5-1	CASSPGLSSEQYF	TGCGCCAGCAGCCCGGGACTTTCGTCCGAGCAGTACTTC
.	14	few	TRBJ1-2	TRBV7-2	CASSYGTAFYGYTF	TGTGCCAGCAGCTATGGAACAGCCTTCTATGGCTACACCTTC
.	12	.	TRBJ1-1	TRBV2	CASSGDQTEAFF	TGTGCCAGCAGCGGGGATCAAACTGAAGCTTTCTTT
.	14	many	TRBJ1-2	TRBV12-3/TRBV12-4	CASSFPQGGYGYTF	TGTGCCAGCAGTTTCCCCCAGGGTGGCTATGGCTACACCTTC
.	20	.	TRBJ1-2	TRBV5-4	CASSAQAELGPGLTNYGYTF	TGTGCCAGCAGCGCCCAAGCGGAGTTGGGACCAGGGCTGACTAACTATGGCTACACCTTC
TRBD1	14	few	TRBJ1-4	TRBV7-9	CATSTGTGHEKLFF	TGTGCCACATCGACCGGGACAGGGCATGAAAAACTGTTTTTT
.	16	many	TRBJ2-5	TRBV27	CASSHSPQQGRETQYF	TGTGCCAGCAGTCACTCCCCCCAACAGGGCAGGGAGACCCAGTACTTC
.	14	.	TRBJ1-5	TRBV13	CASSFRGKEQPQHF	TGTGCCAGCAGCTTCAGGGGCAAAGAGCAGCCCCAGCATTTT
.	12	many	TRBJ2-2	TRBV12-3/TRBV12-4	CASVNTAGELFF	TGTGCCAGCGTCAACACGGCCGGGGAGCTGTTTTTT
.	15	.	TRBJ2-4	TRBV10-1	CASSELTRGTNIQYF	TGCGCCAGCAGTGAGTTGACTAGGGGAACAAACATTCAGTACTTC
.	13	many	TRBJ1-1	TRBV20-1	CSAPSRDHTEAFF	TGCAGTGCCCCCAGCAGGGATCACACTGAAGCTTTCTTT